This T cell receptor (beta chain) was identified during a study of shared clonotypes between healthy human individuals. The data were produced by immunoSEQ multiplex PCR, yet TCRdb's version contains in-frame clones alone and is incomplete. The sample consists of 2,500,000 or so clones, roughly 90% of them appearing once. Study-wide findings and caveats: Estimated richness was generally greater in naive than memory subsets. Among non-shared clonotypes, generation probabilities were lower than among those shared by all four donors. Only a few donors were included, so the genetic and exposure-history diversity represented was limited.

This clone was seen just once. Antigen: not known. Other nucleotide sequences in the sample specify the same CDR3. The CDR3 runs to 14 residues. CDR1 and CDR2 from the germline V gene are KGHSH and LQKENI. V shed 5 bases and J 2 bases; nucleotides not matched to a gene: 5. The clonotype was recovered from a man younger than 35 in good health. Some clones in this sample may be carry-over from other donors' samples. V gene TRBV18 combines with J gene TRBJ2-7; 8 bases agree with TRBD1. Specimen: naive CD4+ T cells from PBMCs. Subset denoted: CD45RA+ positively selected. DNA of the CDR3: TGTGCCAGCTCAGCCGGACAGGGAGCCTACGAGCAGTACTTC. It specifies CASSAGQGAYEQYF. The complete variable domain, with remaining parts taken from reference TRBV18 and TRBJ2-7, reads NAGVMQNPRHLVRRRGQEARLRCSPMKGHSHVYWYRQLPEEGLKFMVYLQKENIIDESGMPKERFSAEFPKEGPSILRIQQVVRGDSAAYFCASSAGQGAYEQYFGPGTRLTVT.